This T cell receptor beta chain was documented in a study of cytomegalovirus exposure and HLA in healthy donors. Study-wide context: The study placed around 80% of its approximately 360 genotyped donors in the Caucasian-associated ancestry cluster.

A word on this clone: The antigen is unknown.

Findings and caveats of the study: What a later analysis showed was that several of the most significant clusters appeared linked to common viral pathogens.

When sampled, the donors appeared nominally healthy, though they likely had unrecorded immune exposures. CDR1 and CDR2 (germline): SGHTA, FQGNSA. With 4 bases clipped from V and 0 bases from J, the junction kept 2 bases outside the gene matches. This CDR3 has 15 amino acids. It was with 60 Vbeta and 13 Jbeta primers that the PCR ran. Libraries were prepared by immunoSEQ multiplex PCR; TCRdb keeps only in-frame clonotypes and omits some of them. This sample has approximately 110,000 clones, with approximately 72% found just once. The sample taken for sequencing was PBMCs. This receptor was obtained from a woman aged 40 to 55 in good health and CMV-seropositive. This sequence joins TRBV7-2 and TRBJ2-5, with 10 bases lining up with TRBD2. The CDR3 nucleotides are TGTGCCAGCAGCTCACTAGCGGGGAACCAAGAGACCCAGTACTTC. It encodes CASSSLAGNQETQYF.